Sequencing of this TCR beta chain was carried out in a study of tumor and adjacent non-tumor tissue in lung cancer. For the study at large: Some 4.2 million productive TCRbeta reads were obtained per sample on average. Findings and limits, study-wide: Normal lung showed higher cumulative top 100 clone frequency than tumor. Compared with tumor, normal lung showed significantly lower TCR diversity.

This sample's RNA came from whole unsorted tissue. This CDR3 has 13 residues. With respect to this clonotype: Its antigen is as yet unknown. This is likely a read error, given that the CDR3 carries no conserved phenylalanine or tryptophan at its end.

Three rounds of nested PCR, following a modified ARM-PCR protocol, produced the TCRbeta library. MiXCR, applied by TCRdb to the multiplex PCR reads, yields one record per CDR3 protein. This table holds under 150,000 distinct CDR3 sequences, 66% found once. Input material: lung tumor tissue. This clonotype was sampled from a man aged 55 to 70 with small cell lung cancer. The chain has TRBV12-3 or TRBV12-4 and TRBJ1-2, with D possibly TRBD1 on 5 matching bases. CDR3 in amino acids: CASSLGGYYDYTS. DNA of the CDR3: TGTGCCAGCAGCCTGGGGGGGTACTATGACTACACCTCC.